This is a list of T cell receptor beta chains from one sample in a study of control samples from healthy donors and cancer patients. The method was immunoSEQ multiplex PCR; TCRdb's version includes in-frame clones alone and lacks a portion of them. The sample carries 130,000 to 150,000 clones, about 93% recorded once. The specimen sequenced was PBMCs. The receptor set was obtained from a man in his fifties or sixties with colorectal cancer. Both conserved end residues are trimmed from each CDR3.

J gene: TRBJ2-6
V gene: TRBV3-1/TRBV3-2
CDR3 protein: ASSQDRLRGRNSGANVLT

J gene: TRBJ1-4
V gene: TRBV14
CDR3 protein: ASSWAGSKNEKLF

J gene: TRBJ1-4
V gene: TRBV19
CDR3 protein: ASRTGGAGEKLF

J gene: TRBJ2-1
V gene: TRBV2
CDR3 protein: ASRAGRYNEQF

J gene: TRBJ2-3
V gene: TRBV6-4
CDR3 protein: ASSDGQGIGGTDTQY

J gene: TRBJ1-3
V gene: TRBV7-9
CDR3 protein: ASSLERRPSGNTIY

J gene: TRBJ1-6
V gene: TRBV3-1/TRBV3-2
CDR3 protein: ASSKAGGSFGTTKYNSPLH

J gene: TRBJ2-3
V gene: TRBV19
CDR3 protein: ASKLSSSSGGTDTQY

J gene: TRBJ1-3
V gene: TRBV28
CDR3 protein: ASSSYGGQAGNTIY

J gene: TRBJ1-5
V gene: TRBV28
CDR3 protein: ATHGDSSNQPQH

J gene: TRBJ1-2
V gene: TRBV6-5
CDR3 protein: ASSHFTGTGPSGYT

J gene: TRBJ2-7
V gene: TRBV30
CDR3 protein: AWSVGGQGYEQY

J gene: TRBJ2-5
V gene: TRBV24-1
CDR3 protein: ATSTDRGNQETQY

J gene: TRBJ1-5
V gene: TRBV3-1/TRBV3-2
CDR3 protein: ASSRGRAGQPQH

J gene: TRBJ1-2
V gene: TRBV12-3/TRBV12-4
CDR3 protein: ASSSTGYYGYT

J gene: TRBJ1-5
V gene: TRBV6-5
CDR3 protein: ASSYPQGASNQPQH

J gene: TRBJ2-1
V gene: TRBV3-1/TRBV3-2
CDR3 protein: ASSQDWDSSEQF

J gene: TRBJ1-5
V gene: TRBV6-5
CDR3 protein: ASRARGFVGQPQH

J gene: TRBJ2-7
V gene: TRBV9
CDR3 protein: ASSAGLDYYEQY

J gene: TRBJ1-6
V gene: TRBV5-1
CDR3 protein: ASSLELGENSPLH

J gene: TRBJ2-2
V gene: TRBV18
CDR3 protein: ASSPGLAGAYTGELF

J gene: TRBJ1-5
V gene: TRBV28
CDR3 protein: ASRSSSQPQH

J gene: TRBJ1-5
V gene: TRBV7-2
CDR3 protein: ASSSVTGQPQH

J gene: TRBJ2-7
V gene: TRBV4-1
CDR3 protein: ASSFSRDGPYEQY

J gene: TRBJ2-7
V gene: TRBV7-2
CDR3 protein: ASTPSGLGSGEQY

J gene: TRBJ2-2
V gene: TRBV24-1
CDR3 protein: ATKDHRGGTGELF

J gene: TRBJ1-1
V gene: TRBV28
CDR3 protein: ASSYTVNTEAF

J gene: TRBJ2-1
V gene: TRBV19
CDR3 protein: ASSRDRGEDEQF

J gene: TRBJ2-5
V gene: TRBV5-6
CDR3 protein: ASSFQGEETQY

J gene: TRBJ1-6
V gene: TRBV3-1/TRBV3-2
CDR3 protein: ASSQIRDSPLH

J gene: TRBJ2-2
V gene: TRBV7-6
CDR3 protein: ASSLAVKGSTGELF

J gene: TRBJ1-2
V gene: TRBV4-3
CDR3 protein: ASSQDPGRRYGYT

J gene: TRBJ1-3
V gene: TRBV28
CDR3 protein: ASSLEGPGNTIY

J gene: TRBJ2-1
V gene: TRBV10-2
CDR3 protein: ASSESIRAPSYNEQF

J gene: TRBJ1-3
V gene: TRBV15
CDR3 protein: ATTRDVSGNTIY

J gene: TRBJ1-2
V gene: TRBV9
CDR3 protein: ASSPGTGNYGYT

J gene: TRBJ2-2
V gene: TRBV5-1
CDR3 protein: ASSLALNTGELF

J gene: TRBJ1-1
V gene: TRBV29-1
CDR3 protein: SVVGTAMNTEAF

J gene: TRBJ2-1
V gene: TRBV30
CDR3 protein: AWSPSSFNEQF

J gene: TRBJ1-2
V gene: TRBV9
CDR3 protein: ASSVEWGLTPVYGYT

J gene: TRBJ1-2
V gene: TRBV7-8
CDR3 protein: ASSLRRGNYGYT

J gene: TRBJ1-4
V gene: TRBV10-3
CDR3 protein: AISESGDVGEKLF